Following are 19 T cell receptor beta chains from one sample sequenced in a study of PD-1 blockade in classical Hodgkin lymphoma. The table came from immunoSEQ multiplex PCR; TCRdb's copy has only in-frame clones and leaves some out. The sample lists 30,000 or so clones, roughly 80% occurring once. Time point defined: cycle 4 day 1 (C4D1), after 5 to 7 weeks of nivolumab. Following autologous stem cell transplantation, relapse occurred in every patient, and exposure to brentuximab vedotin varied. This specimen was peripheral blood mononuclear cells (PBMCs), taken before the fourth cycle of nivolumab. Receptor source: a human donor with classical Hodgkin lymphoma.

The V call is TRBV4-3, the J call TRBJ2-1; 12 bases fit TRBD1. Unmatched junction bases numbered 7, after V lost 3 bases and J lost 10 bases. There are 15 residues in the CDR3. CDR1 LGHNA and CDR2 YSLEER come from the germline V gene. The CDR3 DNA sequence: TGCGCCAGCAGCCATTCCGGGACAGGGGGCGGGGAGCAGTTCTTC. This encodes CASSHSGTGGGEQFF.

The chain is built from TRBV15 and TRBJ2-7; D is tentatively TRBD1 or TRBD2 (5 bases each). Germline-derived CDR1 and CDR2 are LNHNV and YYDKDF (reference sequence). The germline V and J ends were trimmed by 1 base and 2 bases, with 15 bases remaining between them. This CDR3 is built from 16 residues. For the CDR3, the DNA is TGTGCCACCAGCAGAGTTGGGAGACGGGGCCCCTACGAGCAGTACTTC. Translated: CATSRVGRRGPYEQYF.

CDR3 amino acids: CASGLETGRNTEAFF. CDR3 in DNA: TGTGCTAGTGGTTTGGAGACAGGGCGGAACACTGAAGCTTTCTTT. V is TRBV12-5 and J is TRBJ1-1, with 7 bases lining up with TRBD1. V lost 1 base to trimming and J lost 1 base; unmatched junction nucleotides: 3. The CDR3 length is 15 residues. CDR1 LGHNT and CDR2 FRNRAP come from the germline V gene.

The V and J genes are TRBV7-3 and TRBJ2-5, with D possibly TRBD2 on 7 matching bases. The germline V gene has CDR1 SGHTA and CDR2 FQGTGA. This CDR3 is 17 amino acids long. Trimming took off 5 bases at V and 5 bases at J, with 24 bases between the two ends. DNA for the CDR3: TGTGCCAGCAGCGCTCAAGCGGGACTGCGGGGGCGGGAGACCCAGTACTTC. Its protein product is CASSAQAGLRGRETQYF.

The CDR3 DNA follows: TGTGCCAGCAGCCACCTTTTAGCGGGGGTGATCACAGATACGCAGTATTTT. Its protein is CASSHLLAGVITDTQYF. The V and J genes are TRBV14 and TRBJ2-3, with 9 bases fitting TRBD2. CDR3 length equals 17 residues. The J segment lost 2 bases and the V segment lost 3 bases, leaving 9 bases of the junction unmatched. Germline V lookup: CDR1 SGHDN, CDR2 FVKESK.

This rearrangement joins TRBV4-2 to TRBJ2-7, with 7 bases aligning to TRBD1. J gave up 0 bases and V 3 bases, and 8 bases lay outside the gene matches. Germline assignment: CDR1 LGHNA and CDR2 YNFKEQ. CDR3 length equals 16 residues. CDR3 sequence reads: CASSQGKGQRSYEQYF. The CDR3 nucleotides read TGTGCCAGCAGCCAGGGCAAGGGACAGCGCTCCTACGAGCAGTACTTC.

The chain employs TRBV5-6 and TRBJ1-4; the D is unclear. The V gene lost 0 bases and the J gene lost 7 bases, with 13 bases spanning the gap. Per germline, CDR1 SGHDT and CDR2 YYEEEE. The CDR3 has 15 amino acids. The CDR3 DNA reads TGTGCCAGCAGCTTGGCAGGCTACCGGGGTGAAAAACTGTTTTTT. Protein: CASSLAGYRGEKLFF.

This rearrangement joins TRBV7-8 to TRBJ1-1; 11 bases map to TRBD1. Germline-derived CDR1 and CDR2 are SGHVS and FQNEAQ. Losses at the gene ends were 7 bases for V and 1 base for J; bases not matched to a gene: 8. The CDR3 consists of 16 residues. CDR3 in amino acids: CASTGRDRGSNTEAFF. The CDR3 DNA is TGTGCCAGCACTGGCCGGGACAGGGGGTCGAACACTGAAGCTTTCTTT.

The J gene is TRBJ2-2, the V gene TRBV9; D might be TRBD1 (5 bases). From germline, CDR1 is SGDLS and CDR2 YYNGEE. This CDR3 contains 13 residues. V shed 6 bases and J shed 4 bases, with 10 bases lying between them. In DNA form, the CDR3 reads TGTGCCAGCAACGCTAGGGGCACCGGGGAGCTGTTTTTT. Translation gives CASNARGTGELFF.

Here the CDR3 reads CASSAQGQKTEAFF. DNA of the CDR3: TGCGCCAGCAGCGCACAGGGTCAAAAAACTGAAGCTTTCTTT. This sequence joins TRBV5-1 and TRBJ1-1; perhaps TRBD1 as D (6 bases). The CDR3 covers 14 residues. Trimming stripped 4 bases from V and 5 bases from J, with 15 bases between. Germline V gene sequence: CDR1 SGHRS, CDR2 YFSETQ.

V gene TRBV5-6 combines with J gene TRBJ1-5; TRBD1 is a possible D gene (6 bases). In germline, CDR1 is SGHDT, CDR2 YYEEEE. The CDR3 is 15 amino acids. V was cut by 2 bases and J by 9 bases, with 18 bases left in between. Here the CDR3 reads CASSLGWRGVAPQHF. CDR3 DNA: TGTGCCAGCAGCTTAGGGTGGAGGGGGGTAGCGCCCCAGCATTTT.

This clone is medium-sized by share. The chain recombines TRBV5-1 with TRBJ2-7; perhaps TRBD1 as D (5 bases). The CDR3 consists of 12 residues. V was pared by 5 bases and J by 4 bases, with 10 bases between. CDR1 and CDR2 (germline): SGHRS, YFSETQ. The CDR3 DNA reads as TGCGCCAGCAGTTCTCAGGGATACGAGCAGTACTTC. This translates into CASSSQGYEQYF.

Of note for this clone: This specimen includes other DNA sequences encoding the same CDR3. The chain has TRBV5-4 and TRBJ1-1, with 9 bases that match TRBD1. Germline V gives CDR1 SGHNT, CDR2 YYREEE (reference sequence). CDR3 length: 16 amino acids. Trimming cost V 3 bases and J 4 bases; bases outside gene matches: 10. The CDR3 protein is CASSWGGRGQGTEAFF. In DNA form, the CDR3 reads TGTGCCAGCAGCTGGGGGGGTCGGGGACAGGGCACTGAAGCTTTCTTT. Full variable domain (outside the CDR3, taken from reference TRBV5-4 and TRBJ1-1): ETGVTQSPTHLIKTRGQQVTLRCSSQSGHNTVSWYQQALGQGPQFIFQYYREEENGRGNFPPRFSGLQFPNYSSELNVNALELDDSALYLCASSWGGRGQGTEAFFGQGTRLTVV.

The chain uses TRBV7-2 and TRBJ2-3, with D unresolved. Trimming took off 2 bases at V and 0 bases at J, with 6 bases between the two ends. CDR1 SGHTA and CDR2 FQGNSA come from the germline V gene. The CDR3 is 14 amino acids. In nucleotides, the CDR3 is TGTGCCAGCAGCTTATTGGACAGCACAGATACGCAGTATTTT. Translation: CASSLLDSTDTQYF.

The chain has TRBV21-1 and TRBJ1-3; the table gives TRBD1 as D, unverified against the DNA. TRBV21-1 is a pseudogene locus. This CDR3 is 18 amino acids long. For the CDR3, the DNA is TGTGCCAGCAGCAAAGAAGCCAGGGGGCCCCTTCGATTAAACACCATATATTTT. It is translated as CASSKEARGPLRLNTIYF.

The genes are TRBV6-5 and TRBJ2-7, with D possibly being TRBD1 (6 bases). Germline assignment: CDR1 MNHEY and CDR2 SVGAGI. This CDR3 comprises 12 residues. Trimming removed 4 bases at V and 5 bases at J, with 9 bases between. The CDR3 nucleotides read TGTGCCAGCAGTTCAGGGGTGAACGAGCAGTACTTC. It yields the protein CASSSGVNEQYF.

In DNA form, the CDR3 reads TGTGCCAGCAGCTTAACATCACAGGACAGGGTTAATTCACCCCTCCACTTT. Translating gives CASSLTSQDRVNSPLHF. The chain employs TRBV7-3 and TRBJ1-6; 8 nucleotides line up with TRBD1. Germline V gene lookup returns CDR1 SGHTA and CDR2 FQGTGA. The length of the CDR3 is 17 residues. The junction had 7 bases not matched to a gene; V was cut back by 0 bases and J by 6 bases.

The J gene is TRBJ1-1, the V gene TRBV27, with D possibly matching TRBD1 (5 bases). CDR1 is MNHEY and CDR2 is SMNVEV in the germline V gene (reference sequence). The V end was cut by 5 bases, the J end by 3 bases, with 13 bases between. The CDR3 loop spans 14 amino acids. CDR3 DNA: TGTGCCAGCAGTGGGAAGGGGTGGTACACTGAAGCTTTCTTT. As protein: CASSGKGWYTEAFF.

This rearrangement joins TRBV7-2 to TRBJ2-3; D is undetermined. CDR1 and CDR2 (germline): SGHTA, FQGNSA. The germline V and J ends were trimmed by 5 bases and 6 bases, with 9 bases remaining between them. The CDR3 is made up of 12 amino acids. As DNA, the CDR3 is TGTGCCAGCAGCCGATTGGGGGATACGCAGTATTTT. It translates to CASSRLGDTQYF.